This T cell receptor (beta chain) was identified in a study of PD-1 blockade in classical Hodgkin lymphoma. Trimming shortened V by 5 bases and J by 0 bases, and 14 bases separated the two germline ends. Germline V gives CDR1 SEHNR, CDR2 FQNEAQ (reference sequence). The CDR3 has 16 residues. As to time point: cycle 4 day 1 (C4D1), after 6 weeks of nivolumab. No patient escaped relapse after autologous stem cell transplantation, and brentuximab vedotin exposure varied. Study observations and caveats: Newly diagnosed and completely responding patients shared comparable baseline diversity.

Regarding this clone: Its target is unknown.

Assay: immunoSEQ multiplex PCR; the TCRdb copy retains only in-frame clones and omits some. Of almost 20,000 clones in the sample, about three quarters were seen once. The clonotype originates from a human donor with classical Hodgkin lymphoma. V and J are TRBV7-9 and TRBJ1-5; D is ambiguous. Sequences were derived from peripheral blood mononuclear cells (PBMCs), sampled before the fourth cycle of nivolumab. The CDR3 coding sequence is TGTGCCAGCAGCCCTGGGGTAGACTATAGCAATCAGCCCCAGCATTTT. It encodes CASSPGVDYSNQPQHF.